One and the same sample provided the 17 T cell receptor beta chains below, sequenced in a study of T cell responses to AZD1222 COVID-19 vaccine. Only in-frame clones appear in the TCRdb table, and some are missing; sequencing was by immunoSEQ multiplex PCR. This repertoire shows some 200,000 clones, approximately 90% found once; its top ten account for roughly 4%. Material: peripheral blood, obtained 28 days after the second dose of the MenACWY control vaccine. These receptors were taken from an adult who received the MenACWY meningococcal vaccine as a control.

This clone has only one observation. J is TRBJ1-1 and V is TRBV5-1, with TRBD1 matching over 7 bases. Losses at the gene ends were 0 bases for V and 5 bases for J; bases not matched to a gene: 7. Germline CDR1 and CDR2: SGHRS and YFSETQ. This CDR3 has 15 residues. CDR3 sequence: CASSLVTGAKTEAFF. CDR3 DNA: TGCGCCAGCAGCTTGGTTACAGGGGCAAAAACTGAAGCTTTCTTT.

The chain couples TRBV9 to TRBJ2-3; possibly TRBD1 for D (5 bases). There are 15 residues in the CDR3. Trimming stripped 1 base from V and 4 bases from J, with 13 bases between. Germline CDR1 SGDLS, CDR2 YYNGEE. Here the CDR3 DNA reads TGTGCCAGCAGCGTATTAGGGGCGGTTGCAGATACGCAGTATTTT. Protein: CASSVLGAVADTQYF.

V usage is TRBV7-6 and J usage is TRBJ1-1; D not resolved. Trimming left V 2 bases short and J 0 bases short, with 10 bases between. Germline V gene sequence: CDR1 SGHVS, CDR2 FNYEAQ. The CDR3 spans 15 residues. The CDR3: CASSLTWQMNTEAFF. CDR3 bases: TGTGCCAGCAGCTTAACGTGGCAGATGAACACTGAAGCTTTCTTT.

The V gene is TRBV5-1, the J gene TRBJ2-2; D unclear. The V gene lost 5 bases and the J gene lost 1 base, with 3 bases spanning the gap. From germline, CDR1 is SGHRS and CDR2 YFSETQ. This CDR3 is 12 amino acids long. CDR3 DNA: TGCGCCAGCAGTTGGAACACCGGGGAGCTGTTTTTT. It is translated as CASSWNTGELFF.

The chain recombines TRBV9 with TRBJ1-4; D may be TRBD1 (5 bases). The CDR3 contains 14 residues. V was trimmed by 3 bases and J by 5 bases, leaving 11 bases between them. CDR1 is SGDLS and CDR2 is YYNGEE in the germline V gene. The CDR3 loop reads CASSAGHWNEKLFF. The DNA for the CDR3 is TGTGCCAGCAGCGCAGGACACTGGAATGAAAAACTGTTTTTT.

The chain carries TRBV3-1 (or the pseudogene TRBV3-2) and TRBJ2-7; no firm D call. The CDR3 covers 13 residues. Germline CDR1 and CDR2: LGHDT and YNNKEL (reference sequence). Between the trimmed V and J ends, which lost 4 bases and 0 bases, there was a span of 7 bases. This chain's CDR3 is CASSPGPSYEQYF. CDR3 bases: TGTGCCAGCAGCCCCGGGCCCTCCTACGAGCAGTACTTC.

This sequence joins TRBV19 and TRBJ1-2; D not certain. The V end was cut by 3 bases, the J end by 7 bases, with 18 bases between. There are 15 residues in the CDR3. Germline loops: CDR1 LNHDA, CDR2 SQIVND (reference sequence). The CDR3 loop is CASSIQADTVSGYTF. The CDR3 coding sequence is TGTGCCAGTAGTATTCAGGCGGATACAGTTAGTGGCTACACCTTC.

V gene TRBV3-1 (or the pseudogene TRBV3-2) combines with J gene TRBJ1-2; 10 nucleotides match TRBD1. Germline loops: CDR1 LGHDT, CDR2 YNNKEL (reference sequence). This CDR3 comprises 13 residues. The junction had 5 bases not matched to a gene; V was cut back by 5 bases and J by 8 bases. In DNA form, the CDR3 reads TGTGCCAGCAGCTCCCGGGACAGGGGCGGCTACACCTTC. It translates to CASSSRDRGGYTF.

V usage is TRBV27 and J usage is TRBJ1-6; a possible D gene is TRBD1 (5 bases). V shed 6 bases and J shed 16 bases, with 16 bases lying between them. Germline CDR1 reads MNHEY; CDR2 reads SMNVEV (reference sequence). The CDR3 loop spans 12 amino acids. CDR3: CASSRSGEGLHF. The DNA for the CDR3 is TGTGCCAGCAGCCGATCGGGGGAGGGTCTCCACTTT.

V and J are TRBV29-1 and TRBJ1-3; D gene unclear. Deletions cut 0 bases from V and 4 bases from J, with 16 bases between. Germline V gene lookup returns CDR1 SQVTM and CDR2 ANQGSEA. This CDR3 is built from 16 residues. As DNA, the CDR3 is TGCAGCGTTGAAGATCTGAGGGCGGTGGAAGGAAACACCATATATTTT. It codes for CSVEDLRAVEGNTIYF.

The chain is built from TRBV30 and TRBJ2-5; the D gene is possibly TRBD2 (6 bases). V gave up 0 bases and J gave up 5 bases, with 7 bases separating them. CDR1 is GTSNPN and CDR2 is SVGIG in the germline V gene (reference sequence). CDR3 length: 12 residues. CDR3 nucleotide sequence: TGTGCCTGGAGTGTTAGCGGTGAGACCCAGTACTTC. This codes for CAWSVSGETQYF. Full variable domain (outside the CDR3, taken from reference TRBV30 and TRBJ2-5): SQTIHQWPATLVQPVGSPLSLECTVEGTSNPNLYWYRQAAGRGLQLLFYSVGIGQISSEVPQNLSASRPQDRQFILSSKKLLLSDSGFYLCAWSVSGETQYFGPGTRLLVL.

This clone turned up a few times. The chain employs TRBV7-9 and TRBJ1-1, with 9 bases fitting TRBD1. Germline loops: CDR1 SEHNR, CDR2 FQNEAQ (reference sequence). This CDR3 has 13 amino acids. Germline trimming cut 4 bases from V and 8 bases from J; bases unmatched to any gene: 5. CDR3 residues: CASSSGTGREAFF. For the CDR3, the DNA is TGTGCCAGCAGCTCCGGGACAGGGAGAGAAGCTTTCTTT.

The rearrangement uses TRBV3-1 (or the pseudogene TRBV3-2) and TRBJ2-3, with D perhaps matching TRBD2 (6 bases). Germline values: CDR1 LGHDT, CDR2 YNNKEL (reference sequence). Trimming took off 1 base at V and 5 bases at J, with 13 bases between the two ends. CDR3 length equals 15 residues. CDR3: CASSQAGTGLDTQYF. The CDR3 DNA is TGTGCCAGCAGCCAAGCCGGGACTGGGCTAGATACGCAGTATTTT.

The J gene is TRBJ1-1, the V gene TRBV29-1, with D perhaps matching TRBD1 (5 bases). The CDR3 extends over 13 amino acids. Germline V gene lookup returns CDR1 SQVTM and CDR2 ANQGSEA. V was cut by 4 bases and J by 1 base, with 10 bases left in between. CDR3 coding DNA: TGCAGCGTTGCAAGGGGCCCGAACACTGAAGCTTTCTTT. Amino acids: CSVARGPNTEAFF.

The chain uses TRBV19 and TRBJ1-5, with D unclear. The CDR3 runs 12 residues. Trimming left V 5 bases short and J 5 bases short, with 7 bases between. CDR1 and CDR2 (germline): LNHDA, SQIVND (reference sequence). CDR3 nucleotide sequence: TGTGCCAGTAGTCTCAATTATCAGCCCCAGCATTTT. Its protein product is CASSLNYQPQHF.

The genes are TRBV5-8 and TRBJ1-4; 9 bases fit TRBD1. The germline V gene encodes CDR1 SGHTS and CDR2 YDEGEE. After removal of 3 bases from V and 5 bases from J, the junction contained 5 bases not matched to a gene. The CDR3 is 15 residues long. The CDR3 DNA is TGTGCCAGCAGCTCGGCCGGGACAGGGAATGAAAAACTGTTTTTT. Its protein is CASSSAGTGNEKLFF.

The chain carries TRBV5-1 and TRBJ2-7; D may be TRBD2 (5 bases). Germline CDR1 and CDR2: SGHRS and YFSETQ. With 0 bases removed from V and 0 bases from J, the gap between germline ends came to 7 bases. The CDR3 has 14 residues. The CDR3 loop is CASSLAGVSYEQYF. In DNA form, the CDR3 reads TGCGCCAGCAGCTTGGCCGGGGTCTCCTACGAGCAGTACTTC.